The T cell receptor beta chain under discussion was sequenced for a study of blood T cell repertoires in COVID-19. Study details: There were acute and convalescent COVID-19 samples, and they came from the United States, Italy and Spain. T cells, B-cell-depleted T cells, or PBMCs provided the cDNA or gDNA that served as material.

Study processing details: By means of reference gene primer amplification, nucleated cell counts were estimated. The protocol was immunoSEQ multiplex PCR, while the TCRdb copy is restricted to in-frame clones and leaves out a portion. V and J calls and clone size come straight from that table; D and trimming were deduced from the DNA. The repertoire holds more than 75,000 clones, with 88% as singletons. This CDR3 is 10 amino acids long. CDR1 and CDR2 (germline): DFQATT, SNEGSKA (reference sequence). Between the trimmed V and J ends, which lost 6 bases and 7 bases, there was a span of 9 bases. This clonotype originated in an elderly woman with active COVID-19. The chain carries TRBV20-1 and TRBJ2-5; TRBD2 is a possible D gene (5 bases). The sample comprised peripheral blood. The CDR3 reads CSASRGTQYF. In DNA form, the CDR3 reads TGCAGTGCCAGCCGGGGGACCCAGTACTTC.